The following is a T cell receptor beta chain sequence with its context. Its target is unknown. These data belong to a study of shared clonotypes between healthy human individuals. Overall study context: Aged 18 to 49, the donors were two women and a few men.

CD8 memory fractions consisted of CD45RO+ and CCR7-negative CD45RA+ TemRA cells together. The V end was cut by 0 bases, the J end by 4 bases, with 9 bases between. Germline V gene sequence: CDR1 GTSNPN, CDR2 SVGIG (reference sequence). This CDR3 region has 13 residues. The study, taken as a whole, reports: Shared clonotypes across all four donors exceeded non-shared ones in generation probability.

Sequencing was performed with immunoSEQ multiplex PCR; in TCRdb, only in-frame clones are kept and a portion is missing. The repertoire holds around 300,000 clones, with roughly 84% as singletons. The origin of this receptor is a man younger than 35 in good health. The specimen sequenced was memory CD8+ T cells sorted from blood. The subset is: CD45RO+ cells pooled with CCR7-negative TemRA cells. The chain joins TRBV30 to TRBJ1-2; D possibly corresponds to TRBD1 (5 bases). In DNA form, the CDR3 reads TGTGCCTGGAGTGTACAGACAGCCTATGGCTACACCTTC. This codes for CAWSVQTAYGYTF.